This TCR beta chain was profiled in a study of T cell changes during pregnancy in multiple sclerosis. Germline CDR1 reads MDHEN; CDR2 reads SYDVKM. V dropped 4 bases and J dropped 4; count of bases not matched to a gene: 11. This CDR3 has 16 residues. Assay used: immunoSEQ multiplex PCR; TCRdb lists only in-frame clones, some missing. The table includes 65,000 to 90,000 clones, approximately 93% detected once. The V gene is TRBV28, the J gene TRBJ2-7, with TRBD2 identical over 9 bases. This specimen consisted of peripheral blood, obtained in the first trimester of pregnancy. This clonotype originated in a female donor with multiple sclerosis, enrolled in a pregnancy study. The CDR3 sequence: CASSYLTSGGGYEQYF. The CDR3 coding sequence is TGTGCCAGCAGTTATCTGACTAGCGGAGGGGGATACGAGCAGTACTTC.